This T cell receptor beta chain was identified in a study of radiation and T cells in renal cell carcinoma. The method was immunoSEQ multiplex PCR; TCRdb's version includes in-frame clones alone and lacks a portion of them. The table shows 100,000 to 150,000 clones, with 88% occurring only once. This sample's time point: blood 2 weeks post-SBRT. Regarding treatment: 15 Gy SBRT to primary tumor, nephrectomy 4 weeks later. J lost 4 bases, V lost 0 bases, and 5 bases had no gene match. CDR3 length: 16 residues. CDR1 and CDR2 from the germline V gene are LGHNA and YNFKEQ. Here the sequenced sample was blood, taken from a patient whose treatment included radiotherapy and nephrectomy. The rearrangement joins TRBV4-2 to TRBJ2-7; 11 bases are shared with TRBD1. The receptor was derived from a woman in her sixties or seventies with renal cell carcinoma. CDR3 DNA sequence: TGTGCCAGCAGCCAAGATCAAGGACAGGGGGCGTACGAGCAGTACTTC. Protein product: CASSQDQGQGAYEQYF.